The next 31 T cell receptor beta chains were all read from a single sample in a study of blood T cell repertoires in COVID-19. The table came from immunoSEQ multiplex PCR; TCRdb's copy has only in-frame clones and leaves some out. The sample consists of about 300,000 clones, about nine tenths of them appearing once. Sequencing was performed on PBMCs or T cells enriched from blood (not recorded which). The receptors stem from a young woman who had recovered from COVID-19.

The rearrangement links TRBV25-1 to TRBJ1-5; 7 nucleotides align to TRBD1. V gave up 4 bases and J gave up 3 bases; unmatched junction bases: 3. Per germline, CDR1 MGHDK and CDR2 SYGVNS. This CDR3 is 14 amino acids long. DNA of the CDR3: TGTGCCAGCAGTGGAGGGACAGTCAATCAGCCCCAGCATTTT. Its protein product is CASSGGTVNQPQHF.

This chain links TRBV19 with TRBJ2-4; the D gene is possibly TRBD1 (6 bases). V gave up 3 bases and J gave up 6 bases, with 15 bases separating them. The CDR3 runs to 15 residues. Germline V gene data show CDR1 as LNHDA and CDR2 as SQIVND (reference sequence). CDR3 amino acids: CASSISPDSRNIQYF. The CDR3 bases are TGTGCCAGTAGTATTTCCCCGGACAGCCGAAACATTCAGTACTTC.

The chain carries TRBV15 and TRBJ1-4, with a weak D call TRBD1 (5 bases). Trimming stripped 4 bases from V and 7 bases from J, with 16 bases between. Germline V gene lookup returns CDR1 LNHNV and CDR2 YYDKDF (reference sequence). The CDR3 spans 15 residues. This CDR3 is CATSTPAQASEKLFF. The DNA for the CDR3 is TGTGCCACCAGCACCCCCGCACAGGCGAGTGAAAAACTGTTTTTT.

The chain is built from TRBV7-9 and TRBJ2-3; 15 bases are a match to TRBD2. The CDR3 sequence is 17 residues long. V lost 8 bases to trimming and J lost 1 base; unmatched junction nucleotides: 7. CDR1 SEHNR and CDR2 FQNEAQ come from the germline V gene (reference sequence). This chain's CDR3 is CASGGTSGRWGTDTQYF. Here the CDR3 DNA reads TGTGCCAGCGGCGGGACTAGCGGGAGGTGGGGCACAGATACGCAGTATTTT.

The gene calls are TRBV29-1 and TRBJ1-2, with D possibly matching TRBD1 (5 bases). The CDR3 has 13 amino acids. Trimming cost V 3 bases and J 2 bases, with 10 bases left between them. Germline-derived CDR1 and CDR2 are SQVTM and ANQGSEA. CDR3 nucleotides: TGCAGCGTTGAGACGGGGGTCAACTATGGCTACACCTTC. Translated: CSVETGVNYGYTF.

The rearrangement links TRBV9 to TRBJ2-5; 7 bases align to TRBD2. V was clipped by 2 bases and J by 5 bases; unmatched bases: 24. The V gene's germline CDR1 is SGDLS and CDR2 YYNGEE. The CDR3 sequence is 20 residues long. CDR3 bases: TGTGCCAGCAGCGTCAAAATGGGGGGGGATAGTCCCGAGGACATGGAGACCCAGTACTTC. Protein sequence: CASSVKMGGDSPEDMETQYF.

J is TRBJ1-6 and V is TRBV28; D ambiguous. The CDR3 spans 16 residues. V lost 6 bases and J lost 0, with 12 bases in between. Germline CDR1 reads MDHEN; CDR2 reads SYDVKM. The CDR3 sequence is CASRLPGSSYNSPLHF. For the CDR3, the DNA is TGTGCCAGCAGGTTACCGGGGAGCTCCTATAATTCACCCCTCCACTTT. Combining the CDR3 with reference TRBV28 and TRBJ1-6 gives the whole variable domain DVKVTQSSRYLVKRTGEKVFLECVQDMDHENMFWYRQDPGLGLRLIYFSYDVKMKEKGDIPEGYSVSREKKERFSLILESASTNQTSMYLCASRLPGSSYNSPLHFGNGTRLTVT.

This clone was recorded a few times. Other DNA sequences in this specimen translate into the identical CDR3. This chain joins TRBV4-2 and TRBJ2-2, with D possibly matching TRBD2 (6 bases). Germline CDR1 is LGHNA and CDR2 is YNFKEQ. Between the trimmed V and J ends, which lost 4 bases and 4 bases, there was a span of 7 bases. The CDR3 loop spans 13 amino acids. CDR3 sequence reads: CASSLTSTGELFF. The CDR3, as DNA: TGTGCCAGCAGCCTGACTAGCACCGGGGAGCTGTTTTTT.

This chain joins TRBV7-9 and TRBJ1-6; perhaps TRBD1 as D (5 bases). CDR1 SEHNR and CDR2 FQNEAQ come from the germline V gene (reference sequence). The CDR3 runs to 14 residues. V was cut by 4 bases and J by 9 bases, with 13 bases left in between. The CDR3 nucleotides read TGTGCCAGCAGCTCCCAGGGTTTAGGTTCACCCCTCCACTTT. Its translation is CASSSQGLGSPLHF.

The chain recombines TRBV27 with TRBJ2-2; 11 bases align to TRBD2. Germline V gene data show CDR1 as MNHEY and CDR2 as SMNVEV (reference sequence). The CDR3 is made up of 15 amino acids. Unmatched junction bases numbered 3, after V lost 3 bases and J lost 6 bases. CDR3 residues: CASSFGSGRAGELFF. CDR3 nucleotide sequence: TGTGCCAGCAGTTTCGGTAGCGGGAGGGCCGGGGAGCTGTTTTTT.

The chain couples TRBV30 to TRBJ1-1; tentatively, D is TRBD1 (6 bases). With 5 bases removed from V and 2 bases from J, the gap between germline ends came to 15 bases. Germline CDR1 is GTSNPN and CDR2 is SVGIG (reference sequence). The CDR3 has 14 amino acids. This chain's CDR3 is CAWGQGPQNTEAFF. As DNA, the CDR3 is TGTGCCTGGGGGCAGGGGCCGCAAAACACTGAAGCTTTCTTT.

The chain carries TRBV2 and TRBJ1-2; a possible D gene is TRBD1 (5 bases). The CDR3 covers 13 residues. Trimming took 4 bases from V and 3 from J, leaving 9 bases between them. The V gene's germline CDR1 is SNHLY and CDR2 FYNNEI. The CDR3 sequence: CASSGGRDYGYTF. CDR3 DNA: TGTGCCAGCAGTGGGGGCAGGGACTATGGCTACACCTTC.

This chain uses TRBV6-2 or TRBV6-3 with TRBJ1-2; weak D call: TRBD1 (5 bases). Germline lookup yields CDR1 MNHEY and CDR2 SVGEGT. V was pared by 2 bases and J by 11 bases, with 18 bases between. The length of the CDR3 is 14 residues. DNA of the CDR3: TGTGCCAGCAGTTACGGTTTGACAGCCTCAGGGTACACCTTC. Amino acids: CASSYGLTASGYTF.

The chain is built from TRBV28 and TRBJ1-2, with TRBD1 identical over 7 bases. Trimming removed 7 bases from V and 6 bases from J; junction bases left unmatched: 8. This CDR3 comprises 13 residues. CDR1 is MDHEN and CDR2 is SYDVKM in the germline V gene. In nucleotides, the CDR3 is TGTGCCAGCACCAATCACAGGGGAAATGGCTACACCTTC. It specifies CASTNHRGNGYTF.

The V and J genes are TRBV28 and TRBJ2-7; perhaps TRBD1 as D (6 bases). Germline CDR1 MDHEN, CDR2 SYDVKM. The CDR3 loop spans 14 amino acids. V lost 5 bases, J lost 3 bases, and 14 bases lay in between. The CDR3 sequence: CASSLRDIDYEQYF. Written as DNA, the CDR3 is TGTGCCAGCAGTCTCCGGGACATAGACTACGAGCAGTACTTC.

The chain is built from TRBV30 and TRBJ2-5; D might be TRBD2 (6 bases). This CDR3 has 17 amino acids. The germline V gene encodes CDR1 GTSNPN and CDR2 SVGIG (reference sequence). Deletions cut 0 bases from V and 5 bases from J, with 22 bases between. The CDR3 is CAWSVEGLQPFRETQYF. CDR3 DNA sequence: TGTGCCTGGAGTGTCGAGGGACTCCAACCCTTTAGGGAGACCCAGTACTTC.

The chain joins TRBV15 to TRBJ2-1; 7 positions agree with TRBD2. From germline, CDR1 is LNHNV and CDR2 YYDKDF (reference sequence). V lost 5 bases, J lost 2 bases, and 12 bases stayed unmatched. CDR3 size: 17 residues. CDR3 nucleotides: TGTGCCACCAGCCCCCATGTATGGCGGGAGACCTACAATGAGCAGTTCTTC. This encodes CATSPHVWRETYNEQFF.

This chain links TRBV29-1 with TRBJ1-2; TRBD1 aligns across 7 bases. V lost 8 bases, J lost 2 bases, and 5 bases stayed unmatched. This CDR3 region has 12 residues. Germline CDR1 and CDR2: SQVTM and ANQGSEA. The CDR3: CSTRDSNYGYTF. The CDR3 DNA reads as TGCAGCACCCGGGACAGCAACTATGGCTACACCTTC.

This chain uses TRBV5-1 with TRBJ1-2, with D possibly matching TRBD1 (5 bases). The CDR3 runs to 14 residues. Germline CDR1 SGHRS, CDR2 YFSETQ. V lost 4 bases and J 8 bases, leaving 18 bases between the germline ends. CDR3 sequence reads: CASSPSPGRGGYTF. The DNA of the CDR3 is TGCGCCAGCAGCCCATCTCCCGGACGGGGGGGCTACACCTTC.

This chain joins TRBV25-1 and TRBJ1-3; D gene unclear. Germline values: CDR1 MGHDK, CDR2 SYGVNS. V was shortened by 4 bases and J by 2 bases, with 6 bases between the two germline ends. This CDR3 is 13 amino acids long. CDR3 sequence (DNA): TGTGCCAGCAGTGTGTCTGCTGGAAACACCATATATTTT. It yields the protein CASSVSAGNTIYF.

The V gene is TRBV4-1, the J gene TRBJ2-2; maybe TRBD2 (5 bases). In germline, CDR1 is MGHRA, CDR2 YSYEKL. V dropped 0 bases and J dropped 1 base, with 6 bases sitting between them. The CDR3 runs to 15 residues. The chain's CDR3 is CASSQEGRNTGELFF. CDR3 nucleotide sequence: TGCGCCAGCAGCCAAGAGGGGAGGAACACCGGGGAGCTGTTTTTT.

The chain combines TRBV25-1 with TRBJ1-2; 7 bases are a match to TRBD1. Trimming removed 2 bases from V and 8 bases from J; junction bases left unmatched: 14. CDR1 and CDR2 from the germline V gene are MGHDK and SYGVNS. The CDR3 is 16 residues long. The CDR3 region has the DNA TGTGCCAGCAGTGAAGGGAAGACAGGGTATTTGGGAGGCTACACCTTC. This translates into CASSEGKTGYLGGYTF.

The chain couples TRBV7-9 to TRBJ1-5; unclear D gene. Germline V lookup: CDR1 SEHNR, CDR2 FQNEAQ (reference sequence). This CDR3 has 13 amino acids. V lost 1 base and J 4 bases, leaving 5 bases between the germline ends. The CDR3 DNA follows: TGTGCCAGCAGCTTAGACATGAATCAGCCCCAGCATTTT. Its translation is CASSLDMNQPQHF.

This clone was counted only a few times. The rearrangement links TRBV5-1 to TRBJ1-3, with D unresolved. Per germline, CDR1 SGHRS and CDR2 YFSETQ. The CDR3 extends over 15 amino acids. The V end was cut by 4 bases, the J end by 1 base, with 12 bases between. CDR3 residues: CASSPTGRSGNTIYF. The CDR3 DNA follows: TGCGCCAGCAGCCCGACCGGGAGGTCTGGAAACACCATATATTTT. The whole variable domain, filled in from reference TRBV5-1 and TRBJ1-3, reads KAGVTQTPRYLIKTRGQQVTLSCSPISGHRSVSWYQQTPGQGLQFLFEYFSETQRNKGNFPGRFSGRQFSNSRSEMNVSTLELGDSALYLCASSPTGRSGNTIYFGEGSWLTVV.

The gene calls are TRBV10-3 and TRBJ2-3, with TRBD1 as a possible D gene (5 bases). The germline V gene has CDR1 ENHRY and CDR2 SYGVKD. With 5 bases removed from V and 0 bases from J, the gap between germline ends came to 15 bases. The CDR3 consists of 16 residues. For the CDR3, the DNA is TGTGCCATCAGTCCCCTTATAGGGGTTAGCACAGATACGCAGTATTTT. This gives the protein CAISPLIGVSTDTQYF.

This clone was counted a single time. The chain carries TRBV7-8 and TRBJ1-1, with D uncertain. CDR1 SGHVS and CDR2 FQNEAQ come from the germline V gene. The CDR3 has 16 amino acids. V was trimmed by 5 bases and J by 0 bases, leaving 16 bases between them. CDR3 DNA: TGTGCCAGCAGCATCACGGAGGTTGGGGTGAACACTGAAGCTTTCTTT. Translating gives CASSITEVGVNTEAFF.

This clone was counted a single time. The gene calls are TRBV10-3 and TRBJ1-5; D possibly corresponds to TRBD1 (5 bases). CDR3 length: 14 amino acids. V was cut by 10 bases and J by 2 bases, with 15 bases left in between. Germline V CDR1 and CDR2: ENHRY, SYGVKD. CDR3 protein: CATTSGGGNQPQHF. The CDR3 nucleotides read TGTGCCACGACCTCGGGGGGGGGCAATCAGCCCCAGCATTTT.

The V gene is TRBV7-8, the J gene TRBJ1-6; 9 positions match TRBD1. The CDR3 covers 18 residues. Per the germline V gene, CDR1 is SGHVS and CDR2 is FQNEAQ. V was clipped by 3 bases and J by 0 bases; unmatched bases: 6. DNA for the CDR3: TGTGCCAGCAGCTTTGACAGGGGGGCAAGCTCCTATAATTCACCCCTCCACTTT. Protein product: CASSFDRGASSYNSPLHF. The whole variable domain, remainder taken from reference TRBV7-8 and TRBJ1-6, is GAGVSQSPRYKVAKRGQDVALRCDPISGHVSLFWYQQALGQGPEFLTYFQNEAQLDKSGLPSDRFFAERPEGSVSTLKIQRTQQEDSAVYLCASSFDRGASSYNSPLHFGNGTRLTVT.

The DNA of the CDR3 is TGCGCCAGCAGCCAAGTCGGGGCAGGGGGCTCGGGGTCACCCCTCCACTTT. Translating it yields CASSQVGAGGSGSPLHF. The chain combines TRBV4-3 with TRBJ1-6; 8 nucleotides align to TRBD1. The V gene's germline CDR1 is LGHNA and CDR2 YSLEER. This CDR3 contains 17 residues. V shed 1 base and J 10 bases; nucleotides not matched to a gene: 12.

Only a few counts were recorded for this clone. The rearrangement joins TRBV28 to TRBJ1-4; TRBD1 agrees at 8 bases. CDR1 is MDHEN, CDR2 SYDVKM, per germline. This CDR3 is built from 15 residues. Trimming cost V 6 bases and J 4 bases; bases outside gene matches: 7. CDR3 residues: CASRGTGNFNEKLFF. CDR3 DNA: TGTGCCAGCAGAGGGACAGGCAACTTTAATGAAAAACTGTTTTTT.

The chain couples TRBV21-1 to TRBJ1-3; TRBD1 reflects the table's D call only, with no check against the DNA. TRBV21-1 is a pseudogene locus. CDR3 length: 16 residues. DNA of the CDR3: TGTGCCAGCAGCAAAGCGACAGGGGTTACTGGAAACACCATATATTTT. Translating it yields CASSKATGVTGNTIYF.